These 6 T cell receptor beta chains share one sample of origin, sequenced in a study of CD8 T cells in ankylosing spondylitis. The study's findings and limits: Characteristic of ankylosing spondylitis blood, it appeared, was a TCR beta motif comprising about eight highly homologous variants.

Each CDR3 protein gets one entry after TCRdb re-called the 5' RACE reads with MiXCR. The data hold around 770,000 distinct CDR3 sequences, with approximately 10% observed a single time. For these receptors, no antigen is known. The sequenced material came from blood, either unsorted or a sorted T cell fraction (not recorded which). Every receptor here comes from a male donor with ankylosing spondylitis.

This clonotype was counted only a few times. This chain connects TRBV12-3 or TRBV12-4 to TRBJ1-1; D remains ambiguous. The CDR3 extends over 14 amino acids. Between the trimmed V and J ends, which lost 3 bases and 6 bases, there was a span of 14 bases. CDR3 sequence reads: CASSFVQLYSEAFF. CDR3 coding DNA: TGTGCCAGCAGTTTTGTCCAGTTATATTCTGAAGCTTTCTTT.

The chain is built from TRBV20-1 and TRBJ1-2; no definite D call. Between the trimmed V and J ends, which lost 3 bases and 7 bases, there was a span of 12 bases. The CDR3 consists of 12 residues. Per the germline V gene, CDR1 is DFQATT and CDR2 is SNEGSKA (reference sequence). In DNA, the CDR3 is TGCAGTGCTAGGGGGATCGGCGGTGGCTACACCTTC. Protein: CSARGIGGGYTF.

The chain links TRBV7-8 to TRBJ1-1; 10 bases align to TRBD1. V lost 8 bases, J lost 9 bases, and 9 bases stayed unmatched. Per germline, CDR1 SGHVS and CDR2 FQNEAQ. This CDR3 spans 13 amino acids. The CDR3 bases are TGTGCCAGCCGACCCCGGGACAGGGGTAAAGCTTTCTTT. This sequence encodes CASRPRDRGKAFF.

The chain carries TRBV5-1 and TRBJ2-7; D perhaps matches TRBD1 (5 bases). Trimming cost V 7 bases and J 0 bases, with 14 bases left between them. Germline CDR1 and CDR2: SGHRS and YFSETQ. The CDR3 spans 14 residues. CDR3 nucleotide sequence: TGCGCCAGCCAAACAGGATCGAGCTCCTACGAGCAGTACTTC. Encoded protein: CASQTGSSSYEQYF.

This clonotype was detected a few times. The chain links TRBV27 to TRBJ1-2; a possible D gene is TRBD1 (5 bases). The germline V gene encodes CDR1 MNHEY and CDR2 SMNVEV (reference sequence). V was cut by 8 bases and J by 1 base, with 14 bases left in between. This CDR3 region has 14 residues. CDR3: CASSLKQGNYGYTF. The CDR3 bases are TGTGCCAGCTCCCTCAAGCAGGGTAACTATGGCTACACCTTC.

The chain combines TRBV6-6 with TRBJ2-2; TRBD2 matches 9 bases. V lost 9 bases to trimming and J lost 7 bases; unmatched junction nucleotides: 6. CDR1 and CDR2 (germline): MNHNY, SVGAGI (reference sequence). This CDR3 has 13 residues. The CDR3 DNA reads TGTGCCAGTCGGACTAGCGTTGACGGGGAGCTGTTTTTT. It codes for CASRTSVDGELFF.